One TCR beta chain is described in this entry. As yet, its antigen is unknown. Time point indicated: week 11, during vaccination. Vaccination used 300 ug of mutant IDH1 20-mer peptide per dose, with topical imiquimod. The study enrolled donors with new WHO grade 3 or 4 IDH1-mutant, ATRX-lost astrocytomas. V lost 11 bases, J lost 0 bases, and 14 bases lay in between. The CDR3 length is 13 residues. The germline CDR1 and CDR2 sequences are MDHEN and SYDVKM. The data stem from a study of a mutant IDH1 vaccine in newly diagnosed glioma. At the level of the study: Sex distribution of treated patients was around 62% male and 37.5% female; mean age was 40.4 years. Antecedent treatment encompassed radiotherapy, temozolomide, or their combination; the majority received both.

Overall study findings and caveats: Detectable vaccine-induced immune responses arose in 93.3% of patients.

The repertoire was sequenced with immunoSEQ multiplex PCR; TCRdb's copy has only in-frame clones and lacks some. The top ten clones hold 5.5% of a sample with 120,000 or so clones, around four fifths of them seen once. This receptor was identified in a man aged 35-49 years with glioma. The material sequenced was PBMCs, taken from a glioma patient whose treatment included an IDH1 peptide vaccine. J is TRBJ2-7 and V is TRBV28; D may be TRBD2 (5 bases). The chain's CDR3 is CAHSRGASYEQYF. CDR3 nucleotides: TGTGCCCACTCCCGGGGTGCCTCCTACGAGCAGTACTTC. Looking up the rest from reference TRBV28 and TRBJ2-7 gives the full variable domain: DVKVTQSSRYLVKRTGEKVFLECVQDMDHENMFWYRQDPGLGLRLIYFSYDVKMKEKGDIPEGYSVSREKKERFSLILESASTNQTSMYLCAHSRGASYEQYFGPGTRLTVT.